Following are 22 T cell receptor beta chains from one sample sequenced in a study of chemoradiotherapy in HPV16-positive cancers. Generated by immunoSEQ multiplex PCR, the TCRdb table keeps only in-frame clones and is missing some. The sample records tens of thousands of clones, roughly 92% being singletons. The starting material was blood, obtained from a patient who underwent chemoradiotherapy. The receptors come from a human donor with HPV-associated anogenital cancer.

CDR3: CASSLIGRGPYEQYF. In nucleotides, the CDR3 is TGCGCCAGCAGCTTGATCGGGAGGGGTCCCTACGAGCAGTACTTC. The chain combines TRBV5-1 with TRBJ2-7; 8 positions agree with TRBD2. The CDR3 has 15 amino acids. Looked up from germline, CDR1 is SGHRS and CDR2 is YFSETQ. The J segment lost 2 bases and the V segment lost 1 base, leaving 5 bases of the junction unmatched. Looking up the rest from reference TRBV5-1 and TRBJ2-7 gives the full variable domain: KAGVTQTPRYLIKTRGQQVTLSCSPISGHRSVSWYQQTPGQGLQFLFEYFSETQRNKGNFPGRFSGRQFSNSRSEMNVSTLELGDSALYLCASSLIGRGPYEQYFGPGTRLTVT.

The chain's CDR3 is CASSRTGTGDPYNEQFF. The CDR3 DNA sequence: TGTGCCAGCAGCAGAACCGGGACAGGGGATCCATACAATGAGCAGTTCTTC. This sequence joins TRBV5-4 and TRBJ2-1; the match to TRBD1 covers 10 bases. The CDR3 runs to 17 residues. Looked up from germline, CDR1 is SGHNT and CDR2 is YYREEE (reference sequence). The V gene end was trimmed by 4 bases and the J gene end by 4 bases; junction bases not matched to a gene: 11.

This clone came up once. The chain recombines TRBV19 with TRBJ1-2, with D perhaps matching TRBD1 (6 bases). The germline gives CDR1 LNHDA, CDR2 SQIVND (reference sequence). CDR3 length equals 15 residues. V lost 5 bases, J lost 5 bases, and 18 bases lay in between. The CDR3 loop reads CASSGTGFGGYGYTF. The CDR3 DNA sequence: TGTGCCAGTAGTGGAACAGGGTTTGGTGGGTATGGCTACACCTTC. Combining the CDR3 with reference TRBV19 and TRBJ1-2 gives the whole variable domain DGGITQSPKYLFRKEGQNVTLSCEQNLNHDAMYWYRQDPGQGLRLIYYSQIVNDFQKGDIAEGYSVSREKKESFPLTVTSAQKNPTAFYLCASSGTGFGGYGYTFGSGTRLTVV.

The rearrangement joins TRBV5-1 to TRBJ2-5; no clear D gene. Trimming pared 0 bases from V and 7 bases from J, leaving 16 bases between. The CDR3 covers 15 residues. CDR1 SGHRS and CDR2 YFSETQ come from the germline V gene. The CDR3 coding sequence is TGCGCCAGCAGCTTGGATGGCGGATCGAAGGGGACCCAGTACTTC. Its protein is CASSLDGGSKGTQYF.

V usage is TRBV5-1 and J usage is TRBJ2-3; TRBD2 agrees at 7 bases. The CDR3 extends over 17 amino acids. Germline CDR1 SGHRS, CDR2 YFSETQ. Trimming removed 2 bases from V and 0 bases from J; junction bases left unmatched: 9. The CDR3 DNA reads as TGCGCCAGCAGCTTAAAAACTAGCGCCGCTAGCACAGATACGCAGTATTTT. Translated: CASSLKTSAASTDTQYF.

The chain employs TRBV7-2 and TRBJ2-7; D gene unclear. From germline, CDR1 is SGHTA and CDR2 FQGNSA. This CDR3 comprises 13 residues. V lost 5 bases to trimming and J lost 1 base, with 9 bases between them. CDR3 DNA sequence: TGTGCCAGCAGCGGTTTCGTGTCCTACGAGCAGTACTTC. It codes for CASSGFVSYEQYF.

This rearrangement joins TRBV18 to TRBJ1-1, with 9 bases matching TRBD1. V trimming: 5 bases; J trimming: 3 bases; junction bases outside the gene matches: 4. The CDR3 spans 14 residues. Germline lookup yields CDR1 KGHSH and CDR2 LQKENI. The CDR3 region is CASSEQGADTEAFF. The CDR3 DNA follows: TGTGCCAGCTCAGAACAGGGGGCGGACACTGAAGCTTTCTTT.

V and J are TRBV30 and TRBJ1-1; the D is unclear. The CDR3 sequence is 14 residues long. Germline V gene data show CDR1 as GTSNPN and CDR2 as SVGIG (reference sequence). DNA of the CDR3: TGTGCAATCTCCCGAGGCTCGGGTGGCACTGAAGCTTTCTTT. Amino acids: CAISRGSGGTEAFF. Full variable domain (outside the CDR3, taken from reference TRBV30 and TRBJ1-1): SQTIHQWPATLVQPVGSPLSLECTVEGTSNPNLYWYRQAAGRGLQLLFYSVGIGQISSEVPQNLSASRPQDRQFILSSKKLLLSDSGFYLCAISRGSGGTEAFFGQGTRLTVV.

The J gene is TRBJ2-5, the V gene TRBV7-9; TRBD2 matches at 9 bases. J lost 4 bases, V lost 5 bases, and 8 bases had no gene match. The CDR3 consists of 15 residues. Looked up from germline, CDR1 is SEHNR and CDR2 is FQNEAQ (reference sequence). CDR3 sequence: CASSVRRGGRETQYF. The CDR3 coding sequence is TGTGCCAGCAGCGTAAGGCGGGGGGGCCGAGAGACCCAGTACTTC.

This clone was seen only once. The rearrangement uses TRBV4-1 and TRBJ2-5; TRBD1 matches 7 bases. CDR3 length: 17 amino acids. Germline trimming cut 4 bases from V and 1 base from J; bases unmatched to any gene: 12. The germline V gene has CDR1 MGHRA and CDR2 YSYEKL. As DNA, the CDR3 is TGCGCCAGCAGCCGTTCAGGGGGTGCGGGTTTCCAAGAGACCCAGTACTTC. Its translation: CASSRSGGAGFQETQYF.

This chain connects TRBV5-4 to TRBJ2-5; the match to TRBD2 covers 12 bases. Germline assignment: CDR1 SGHNT and CDR2 YYREEE (reference sequence). J was trimmed by 7 bases and V by 3 bases; bases with no gene match: 7. The CDR3 totals 15 residues. This CDR3 is CASSSQTSGGWTQYF. The CDR3 region has the DNA TGTGCCAGCAGCTCTCAGACTAGCGGGGGTTGGACCCAGTACTTC.

J is TRBJ2-5 and V is TRBV18, with 14 bases that match TRBD2. From germline, CDR1 is KGHSH and CDR2 LQKENI. The trim removed 3 bases at V and 7 bases at J, leaving 4 bases unmatched. The CDR3 runs 15 residues. CDR3 region: CASSPGLAGAGTQYF. CDR3 DNA sequence: TGTGCCAGCTCACCGGGACTAGCGGGAGCAGGGACCCAGTACTTC.

The CDR3 DNA is TGTGCCAGCTCACCACTTAAGGACTACGAGCAGTACTTC. This encodes CASSPLKDYEQYF. V is TRBV18 and J is TRBJ2-7; D is unresolved. The germline V and J ends were trimmed by 1 base and 3 bases, with 7 bases remaining between them. The germline gives CDR1 KGHSH, CDR2 LQKENI. The CDR3 extends over 13 amino acids.

The chain has TRBV4-1 and TRBJ2-6; TRBD1 matches 7 bases. The CDR3 has 18 amino acids. Germline CDR1 and CDR2: MGHRA and YSYEKL. The V and J ends lost 1 base and 7 bases, in that order; junction bases with no gene match: 13. CDR3 DNA: TGCGCCAGCAGCCAAGCTCCGGACAGGACGCCTAGTGCCAACGTCCTGACTTTC. It yields the protein CASSQAPDRTPSANVLTF.

The chain links TRBV11-2 to TRBJ2-5; 8 positions match TRBD2. CDR1 is SGHAT, CDR2 FQNNGV, per germline. This CDR3 spans 15 amino acids. Trimming took 5 bases from V and 4 from J; bases not matched to a gene: 9. The CDR3 DNA reads TGTGCCAGCAGCCCATTCGGGGGGGAGGGAGAGACCCAGTACTTC. Translating it yields CASSPFGGEGETQYF. Looking up the rest from reference TRBV11-2 and TRBJ2-5 gives the full variable domain: EAGVAQSPRYKIIEKRQSVAFWCNPISGHATLYWYQQILGQGPKLLIQFQNNGVVDDSQLPKDRFSAERLKGVDSTLKIQPAKLEDSAVYLCASSPFGGEGETQYFGPGTRLLVL.

The rearrangement uses TRBV28 and TRBJ2-7; the D is unclear. Germline V gene data show CDR1 as MDHEN and CDR2 as SYDVKM. The CDR3 runs 11 residues. V dropped 3 bases and J dropped 0 bases, with 0 bases sitting between them. In DNA form, the CDR3 reads TGTGCCAGCAGTTTCTCCTACGAGCAGTACTTC. Amino acid sequence: CASSFSYEQYF.

The chain is built from TRBV5-8 and TRBJ2-1; 12 nucleotides align to TRBD2. The germline V gene encodes CDR1 SGHTS and CDR2 YDEGEE. Unmatched junction bases numbered 5, after V lost 4 bases and J lost 9 bases. This CDR3 has 14 residues. This CDR3 is CASSGGLAGGEQFF. The CDR3 nucleotides read TGTGCCAGCAGCGGGGGACTAGCGGGTGGTGAGCAGTTCTTC.

Written as DNA, the CDR3 is TGTGCCAGCAGCTACCGGGACATCAACACCGGGGAGCTGTTTTTT. Residues: CASSYRDINTGELFF. This chain uses TRBV5-4 with TRBJ2-2, with D possibly being TRBD1 (6 bases). The CDR3 has 15 residues. The V end lost 3 bases, the J end lost 2 bases, and 11 bases lay between the germline ends. Per the germline V gene, CDR1 is SGHNT and CDR2 is YYREEE (reference sequence).

This sequence joins TRBV13 and TRBJ2-2, with D perhaps TRBD2 (6 bases). Trimming took off 0 bases at V and 5 bases at J, with 13 bases between the two ends. This CDR3 region has 16 residues. CDR1 and CDR2 from the germline V gene are PRHDT and FYEKMQ (reference sequence). This chain's CDR3 is CASSLGGGRRTGELFF. In nucleotides, the CDR3 is TGTGCCAGCAGCTTAGGCGGAGGGCGACGGACCGGGGAGCTGTTTTTT.

This chain links TRBV30 with TRBJ1-5, with no clear D. This CDR3 contains 14 residues. Deletions cut 0 bases from V and 9 bases from J, with 15 bases between. The germline CDR1 and CDR2 sequences are GTSNPN and SVGIG (reference sequence). The chain's CDR3 is CAWSVEAAQWPQHF. The CDR3, as DNA: TGTGCCTGGAGTGTAGAGGCAGCCCAATGGCCCCAGCATTTT. The complete variable domain, with remaining parts taken from reference TRBV30 and TRBJ1-5, reads SQTIHQWPATLVQPVGSPLSLECTVEGTSNPNLYWYRQAAGRGLQLLFYSVGIGQISSEVPQNLSASRPQDRQFILSSKKLLLSDSGFYLCAWSVEAAQWPQHFGDGTRLSIL.

This sequence joins TRBV7-9 and TRBJ2-2; D possibly corresponds to TRBD1 (6 bases). Trimming cost V 4 bases and J 4 bases, with 22 bases left between them. The CDR3 runs 18 residues. Germline V gene sequence: CDR1 SEHNR, CDR2 FQNEAQ (reference sequence). CDR3 in amino acids: CASSSLGTPVGSTGELFF. In nucleotides, the CDR3 is TGTGCCAGCAGCTCTCTAGGGACACCTGTTGGGAGCACCGGGGAGCTGTTTTTT.

The chain couples TRBV11-2 to TRBJ2-7, with D possibly TRBD1 on 6 matching bases. The CDR3 is 16 residues long. Germline CDR1 is SGHAT and CDR2 is FQNNGV. Between the trimmed V and J ends, which lost 2 bases and 6 bases, there was a span of 20 bases. CDR3 in amino acids: CASSLKNLGDTPEQYF. CDR3 nucleotide sequence: TGTGCCAGCAGCTTAAAAAACCTCGGGGACACTCCCGAGCAGTACTTC.